This T cell receptor (beta chain) was sequenced during a study of blood T cell repertoires in COVID-19. Method: immunoSEQ multiplex PCR; TCRdb's copy keeps in-frame clones and lacks some. The repertoire holds just over 35,000 clones, with more than 70% as singletons. Looked up from germline, CDR1 is LGHDT and CDR2 is YNNKEL (reference sequence). There are 13 residues in the CDR3. Trimming stripped 0 bases from V and 8 bases from J, with 10 bases between. This receptor was obtained from a human donor in a cohort sampled during active COVID-19. This rearrangement joins TRBV3-1 (or the pseudogene TRBV3-2) to TRBJ1-2; D is unresolved. The specimen sequenced was peripheral blood. This CDR3 is CASSQDTLTGYTF. For the CDR3, the DNA is TGTGCCAGCAGCCAAGACACCTTGACAGGCTACACCTTC.